The 30 T cell receptor beta chains listed next were all sequenced from one sample in a study of CD8 T cells in Susac syndrome. RNA was extracted with the RNeasy kit, and a quantity of about 0.45 to 1 ug was reverse transcribed using random hexamers. TCRdb recomputed calls from the immunoSEQ multiplex PCR reads with MiXCR, one row per CDR3 protein. The table lists 150,000 to 200,000 distinct CDR3 sequences, over 90% of them singletons. Material: CD4+ T cells from PBMCs. Receptors originate from a human donor with multiple sclerosis.

The rearrangement joins TRBV9 to TRBJ1-2; D ambiguous. Germline V gene data show CDR1 as SGDLS and CDR2 as YYNGEE. Trimming took off 2 bases at V and 2 bases at J, with 13 bases between the two ends. The CDR3 runs to 15 residues. The chain's CDR3 is CASSVSTAPNYGYTF. The CDR3 region has the DNA TGTGCCAGCAGCGTTAGCACAGCGCCGAACTATGGCTACACCTTC.

The chain has TRBV18 and TRBJ2-1; D ambiguous. The CDR3 consists of 14 residues. CDR1 is KGHSH, CDR2 LQKENI, per germline. Deletions cut 0 bases from V and 5 bases from J, with 8 bases between. CDR3 loop: CASSPPVKHNEQFF. Written as DNA, the CDR3 is TGTGCCAGCTCACCACCGGTGAAACACAATGAGCAGTTCTTC.

V gene TRBV30 combines with J gene TRBJ1-5; no definite D call. The V gene's germline CDR1 is GTSNPN and CDR2 SVGIG (reference sequence). The germline V and J ends were trimmed by 3 bases and 3 bases, with 12 bases remaining between them. There are 14 residues in the CDR3. This CDR3 is CAWRQREFNQPQHF. The CDR3 coding sequence is TGTGCCTGGAGGCAGAGGGAGTTCAATCAGCCCCAGCATTTT.

The chain recombines TRBV30 with TRBJ1-1; tentatively, D is TRBD1 (5 bases). The CDR3 loop spans 12 amino acids. Germline values: CDR1 GTSNPN, CDR2 SVGIG (reference sequence). V was pared by 5 bases and J by 5 bases, with 12 bases between. The CDR3 DNA follows: TGTGCCTGGGCCCAGGGAGAGACTGAAGCTTTCTTT. This translates into CAWAQGETEAFF.

The chain uses TRBV14 and TRBJ2-6; D gene unclear. Trimming stripped 1 base from V and 0 bases from J, with 7 bases between. This CDR3 is built from 16 residues. In germline, CDR1 is SGHDN, CDR2 FVKESK. CDR3: CASSQGLSSGANVLTF. The CDR3 coding sequence is TGTGCCAGCAGCCAAGGATTAAGCTCTGGGGCCAACGTCCTGACTTTC.

This clonotype appeared a single time. V gene TRBV3-1 combines with J gene TRBJ2-1; TRBD2 is a possible D gene (6 bases). This CDR3 has 13 amino acids. Trimming took off 3 bases at V and 5 bases at J, with 8 bases between the two ends. Germline loops: CDR1 LGHDT, CDR2 YNNKEL (reference sequence). The CDR3 coding sequence is TGTGCCAGCAGCCAGGGACTGAACAATGAGCAGTTCTTC. Protein: CASSQGLNNEQFF.

The chain links TRBV30 to TRBJ1-1, with D perhaps matching TRBD1 (6 bases). This CDR3 comprises 15 residues. Germline CDR1 reads GTSNPN; CDR2 reads SVGIG (reference sequence). V was shortened by 1 base and J by 4 bases, with 16 bases between the two germline ends. In nucleotides, the CDR3 is TGTGCCTGGAGTGAAAACAGGGAGTTAAGCACTGAAGCTTTCTTT. Translation: CAWSENRELSTEAFF.

This clonotype has a handful of counts. J is TRBJ2-7 and V is TRBV2; TRBD1 is a possible D gene (6 bases). In germline, CDR1 is SNHLY, CDR2 FYNNEI. There are 12 residues in the CDR3. V was cut by 8 bases and J by 2 bases, with 10 bases left in between. This CDR3 is CASGGQPYEQYF. The CDR3 DNA reads as TGTGCCAGCGGCGGACAGCCCTACGAGCAGTACTTC.

The chain employs TRBV3-1 and TRBJ2-3, with 11 nucleotides matching TRBD2. This CDR3 is 18 amino acids long. CDR1 and CDR2 from the germline V gene are LGHDT and YNNKEL (reference sequence). The V gene end was trimmed by 0 bases and the J gene end by 0 bases; junction bases not matched to a gene: 5. CDR3 amino acids: CASSQEGWTSGSTDTQYF. The CDR3 nucleotides read TGTGCCAGCAGCCAAGAGGGGTGGACTAGCGGGAGCACAGATACGCAGTATTTT.

This clonotype was picked up a small number of times. This chain links TRBV30 with TRBJ2-1; D is possibly TRBD1 or TRBD2 (5 bases each). Germline CDR1 and CDR2: GTSNPN and SVGIG (reference sequence). CDR3 length equals 12 residues. V was pared by 4 bases and J by 4 bases, with 8 bases between. CDR3 sequence reads: CAWTGSYNEQFF. As DNA, the CDR3 is TGTGCCTGGACAGGGAGTTACAATGAGCAGTTCTTC.

V is TRBV9 and J is TRBJ2-1, with D possibly being TRBD2 (6 bases). The V gene's germline CDR1 is SGDLS and CDR2 YYNGEE. This CDR3 is built from 16 residues. V lost 2 bases, J lost 7 bases, and 19 bases lay in between. CDR3: CASSVSLSVGGNEQFF. The DNA of the CDR3 is TGTGCCAGCAGCGTTTCGTTATCCGTCGGAGGGAATGAGCAGTTCTTC.

The chain links TRBV18 to TRBJ1-5; no firm D call. Trimming pared 2 bases from V and 1 base from J, leaving 9 bases between. The CDR3 length is 15 residues. Germline V gene lookup returns CDR1 KGHSH and CDR2 LQKENI. The CDR3 region is CASSPYGDSNQPQHF. As DNA, the CDR3 is TGTGCCAGCTCACCATATGGTGACAGCAATCAGCCCCAGCATTTT.

The rearrangement uses TRBV20-1 and TRBJ2-7; D call uncertain. Per the germline V gene, CDR1 is DFQATT and CDR2 is SNEGSKA (reference sequence). The CDR3 length is 12 residues. CDR3 residues: CSALRSSYEQYF. DNA of the CDR3: TGCAGCGCTCTGAGGAGCTCCTACGAGCAGTACTTC.

The rearrangement links TRBV7-8 to TRBJ2-1, with TRBD2 matching 9 bases. Per the germline V gene, CDR1 is SGHVS and CDR2 is FQNEAQ. The CDR3 runs to 18 residues. With 5 bases clipped from V and 1 base from J, the junction kept 12 bases outside the gene matches. This CDR3 reads CASSPARAGGPSYNEQFF. The CDR3 DNA reads TGTGCCAGCAGCCCCGCCCGGGCGGGAGGGCCTTCCTACAATGAGCAGTTCTTC.

The V gene is TRBV20-1, the J gene TRBJ2-1, with D hard to call. This CDR3 has 14 amino acids. Germline assignment: CDR1 DFQATT and CDR2 SNEGSKA (reference sequence). Trimming left V 2 bases short and J 0 bases short, with 8 bases between. The CDR3 protein is CSARKGSSYNEQFF. The CDR3 nucleotides are TGCAGTGCTAGAAAGGGTAGCTCCTACAATGAGCAGTTCTTC.

The V gene is TRBV12-3 or TRBV12-4, the J gene TRBJ2-3; 8 bases line up with TRBD1. This CDR3 is built from 14 residues. J was trimmed by 7 bases and V by 3 bases; bases with no gene match: 6. Written as DNA, the CDR3 is TGTGCCAGCAGTTTCCGGGACAGGTTGTATACGCAGTATTTT. It translates to CASSFRDRLYTQYF.

This chain joins TRBV27 and TRBJ2-7; D unresolved. The CDR3 totals 13 residues. Germline assignment: CDR1 MNHEY and CDR2 SMNVEV (reference sequence). Trimming left V 6 bases short and J 0 bases short, with 9 bases between. In DNA, the CDR3 is TGTGCCAGCAGGCCAGGCAGCTCCTACGAGCAGTACTTC. Translation gives CASRPGSSYEQYF.

The chain links TRBV6-2 or TRBV6-3 to TRBJ2-1, with no clear D. The CDR3 has 13 residues. V lost 6 bases to trimming and J lost 5 bases, with 11 bases between them. In germline, CDR1 is MNHEY, CDR2 SVGEGT. The CDR3 sequence: CASRSNGDNEQFF. The CDR3 DNA reads TGTGCCAGCAGATCCAACGGCGACAATGAGCAGTTCTTC.

The chain links TRBV20-1 to TRBJ1-1; D is unresolved. V lost 5 bases to trimming and J lost 4 bases, with 17 bases between them. This CDR3 contains 14 residues. From germline, CDR1 is DFQATT and CDR2 SNEGSKA (reference sequence). The CDR3 spells CSALKAGSGTEAFF. CDR3 nucleotide sequence: TGCAGTGCTCTAAAGGCGGGATCGGGCACTGAAGCTTTCTTT.

The rearrangement joins TRBV15 to TRBJ1-2; 9 bases match TRBD1. Germline assignment: CDR1 LNHNV and CDR2 YYDKDF (reference sequence). CDR3 size: 15 residues. V lost 0 bases to trimming and J lost 6 bases; unmatched junction nucleotides: 5. For the CDR3, the DNA is TGTGCCACCAGCAGAGATCCCACAGGGGGCCATGGCTACACCTTC. Its protein is CATSRDPTGGHGYTF.

The chain employs TRBV19 and TRBJ1-1; a possible D gene is TRBD1 (6 bases). The CDR3 is made up of 15 amino acids. The germline V gene has CDR1 LNHDA and CDR2 SQIVND (reference sequence). V lost 5 bases and J lost 2, with 15 bases in between. The DNA for the CDR3 is TGTGCCAGTAGTCCCCAGGGACATCAAAACACTGAAGCTTTCTTT. Translation: CASSPQGHQNTEAFF.

The chain uses TRBV5-6 and TRBJ2-7, with TRBD2 identical over 11 bases. Germline CDR1 SGHDT, CDR2 YYEEEE. CDR3 length equals 15 residues. The ends lost 5 bases at V and 4 bases at J; junction bases unmatched: 8. In nucleotides, the CDR3 is TGTGCCAGCAGGCATCCGGGACTAGCGGATTACGAGCAGTACTTC. The encoded protein is CASRHPGLADYEQYF.

The V call is TRBV6-2 or TRBV6-3, the J call TRBJ1-1, with a weak D call TRBD1 (5 bases). The CDR3 has 13 residues. In germline, CDR1 is MNHEY, CDR2 SVGEGT. The V end was cut by 7 bases, the J end by 7 bases, with 16 bases between. The CDR3 is CASISGTSDEAFF. In DNA, the CDR3 is TGTGCCAGCATCTCAGGGACGTCGGATGAAGCTTTCTTT.

J is TRBJ1-5 and V is TRBV7-8, with D tentatively TRBD1 (6 bases). Trimming left V 4 bases short and J 1 base short, with 11 bases between. This CDR3 is built from 15 residues. Germline values: CDR1 SGHVS, CDR2 FQNEAQ. The CDR3: CASSSGQWSNQPQHF. The CDR3 nucleotides read TGTGCCAGCAGCTCCGGACAGTGGAGCAATCAGCCCCAGCATTTT.

The chain recombines TRBV3-1 with TRBJ1-1; weak D call: TRBD1 (5 bases). The CDR3 runs to 13 residues. CDR1 and CDR2 (germline): LGHDT, YNNKEL (reference sequence). The V and J ends lost 4 bases and 6 bases respectively, with 12 bases between them. The CDR3 bases are TGTGCCAGCAGCCCTTCGGGGGGGTCTGAAGCTTTCTTT. Amino acid sequence: CASSPSGGSEAFF.

The rearrangement uses TRBV4-1 and TRBJ1-1; the D is unclear. The CDR3 covers 14 residues. V lost 5 bases and J 0 bases, leaving 10 bases between the germline ends. Germline values: CDR1 MGHRA, CDR2 YSYEKL. The CDR3 is CASSSRGMNTEAFF. The CDR3 region has the DNA TGCGCCAGCAGCTCCCGAGGCATGAACACTGAAGCTTTCTTT.

The V and J genes are TRBV30 and TRBJ1-1; 8 positions agree with TRBD1. V gave up 0 bases and J gave up 8 bases; unmatched junction bases: 8. This CDR3 has 14 residues. Germline values: CDR1 GTSNPN, CDR2 SVGIG (reference sequence). The CDR3 DNA is TGTGCCTGGAGTGTTAATTCCGGGACAGGAGAAGCTTTCTTT. Protein: CAWSVNSGTGEAFF.

The genes are TRBV30 and TRBJ2-3; the D is unclear. The CDR3 spans 11 residues. The V end was cut by 4 bases, the J end by 6 bases, with 8 bases between. Germline V gene sequence: CDR1 GTSNPN, CDR2 SVGIG (reference sequence). The CDR3 sequence: CAWTLRDTQYF. CDR3 sequence (DNA): TGTGCCTGGACTTTAAGGGATACGCAGTATTTT.

The rearrangement uses TRBV11-1 and TRBJ2-3; 9 nucleotides line up with TRBD1. The V and J ends lost 6 bases and 3 bases, in that order; junction bases with no gene match: 10. The CDR3 consists of 16 residues. Germline loops: CDR1 SGHAT, CDR2 FQDESV (reference sequence). As DNA, the CDR3 is TGTGCCAGCAGTTCCCGGGACAGGGATGGGACAGATACGCAGTATTTT. Translated, it gives CASSSRDRDGTDTQYF.

This clonotype appeared once. The V call is TRBV30, the J call TRBJ2-2; 8 positions match TRBD2. The germline gives CDR1 GTSNPN, CDR2 SVGIG (reference sequence). The V and J ends lost 2 bases and 6 bases, in that order; junction bases with no gene match: 8. The CDR3 sequence is 15 residues long. The CDR3 protein is CAWSRYRTSPGELFF. CDR3 sequence (DNA): TGTGCCTGGAGTCGCTATAGGACTAGCCCCGGGGAGCTGTTTTTT.